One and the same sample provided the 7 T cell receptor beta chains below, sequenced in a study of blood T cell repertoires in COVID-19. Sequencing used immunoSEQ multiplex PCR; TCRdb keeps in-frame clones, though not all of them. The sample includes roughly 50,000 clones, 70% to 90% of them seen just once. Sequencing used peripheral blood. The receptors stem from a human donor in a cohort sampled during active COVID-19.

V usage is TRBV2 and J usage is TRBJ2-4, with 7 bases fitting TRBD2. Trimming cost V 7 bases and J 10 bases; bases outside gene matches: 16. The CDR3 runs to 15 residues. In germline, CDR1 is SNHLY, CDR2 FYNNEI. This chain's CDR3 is CASKSRAAGAGIQYF. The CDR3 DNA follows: TGTGCCAGCAAAAGCCGGGCGGCGGGAGCAGGGATTCAGTACTTC.

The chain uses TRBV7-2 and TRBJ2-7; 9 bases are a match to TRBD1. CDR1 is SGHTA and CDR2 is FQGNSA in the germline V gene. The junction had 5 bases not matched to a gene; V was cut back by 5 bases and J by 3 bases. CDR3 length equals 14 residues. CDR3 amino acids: CASSPGQGDYEQYF. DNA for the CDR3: TGTGCCAGCAGCCCGGGACAGGGCGACTACGAGCAGTACTTC.

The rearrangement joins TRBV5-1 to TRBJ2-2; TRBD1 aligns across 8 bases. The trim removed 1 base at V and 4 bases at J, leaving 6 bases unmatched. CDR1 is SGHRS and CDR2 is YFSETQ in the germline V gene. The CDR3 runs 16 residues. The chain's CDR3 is CASSLRQGIGTGELFF. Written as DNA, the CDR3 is TGCGCCAGCAGCTTGCGACAGGGGATAGGCACCGGGGAGCTGTTTTTT. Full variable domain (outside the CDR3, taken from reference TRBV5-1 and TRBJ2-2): KAGVTQTPRYLIKTRGQQVTLSCSPISGHRSVSWYQQTPGQGLQFLFEYFSETQRNKGNFPGRFSGRQFSNSRSEMNVSTLELGDSALYLCASSLRQGIGTGELFFGEGSRLTVL.

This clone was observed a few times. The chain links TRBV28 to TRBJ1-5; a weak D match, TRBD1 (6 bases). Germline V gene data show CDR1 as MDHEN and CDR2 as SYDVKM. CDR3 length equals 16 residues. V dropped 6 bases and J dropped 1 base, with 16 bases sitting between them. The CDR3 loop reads CASRGAPPASNQPQHF. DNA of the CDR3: TGTGCCAGCAGGGGGGCACCCCCTGCCAGCAATCAGCCCCAGCATTTT.

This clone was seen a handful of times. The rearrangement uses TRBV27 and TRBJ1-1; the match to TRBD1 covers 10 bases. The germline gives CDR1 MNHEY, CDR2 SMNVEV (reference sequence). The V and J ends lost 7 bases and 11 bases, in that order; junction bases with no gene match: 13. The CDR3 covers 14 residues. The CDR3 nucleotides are TGTGCCAGCACCCCGACAGGGGGCGGTTCGGTGGCTTTCTTT. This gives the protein CASTPTGGGSVAFF.

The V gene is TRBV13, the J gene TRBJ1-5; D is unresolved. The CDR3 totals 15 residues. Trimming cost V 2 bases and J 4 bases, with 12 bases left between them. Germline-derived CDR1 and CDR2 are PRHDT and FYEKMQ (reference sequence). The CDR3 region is CASSLHGRANQPQHF. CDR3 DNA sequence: TGTGCCAGCAGCTTACATGGGCGGGCGAATCAGCCCCAGCATTTT.

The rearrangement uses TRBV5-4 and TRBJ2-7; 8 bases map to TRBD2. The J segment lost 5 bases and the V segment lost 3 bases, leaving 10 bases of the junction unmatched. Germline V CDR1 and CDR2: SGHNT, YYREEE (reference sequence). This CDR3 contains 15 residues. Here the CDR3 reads CASSWGAGADDEQYF. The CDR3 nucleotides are TGTGCCAGCAGCTGGGGAGCGGGAGCCGACGACGAGCAGTACTTC.